These 19 T cell receptor beta chains were sequenced from one sample in a study of cytomegalovirus exposure and HLA in healthy donors. It was with 60 Vbeta and 13 Jbeta primers that the PCR ran. Sequencing used immunoSEQ multiplex PCR; TCRdb keeps in-frame clones, though not all of them. Here the sample spans about 270,000 clones, roughly 70% being singletons. Sequenced sample: PBMCs. These receptors were taken from a female donor in good health and CMV-seronegative.

The chain uses TRBV30 and TRBJ2-1; TRBD2 aligns across 12 bases. Germline values: CDR1 GTSNPN, CDR2 SVGIG (reference sequence). Trimming cost V 4 bases and J 5 bases; bases outside gene matches: 0. The CDR3 covers 13 residues. CDR3 DNA: TGTGCCTGGACTAGCGGGAGGGACAATGAGCAGTTCTTC. Amino acid sequence: CAWTSGRDNEQFF. Based on the CDR3 plus reference TRBV30 and TRBJ2-1, the full variable domain is SQTIHQWPATLVQPVGSPLSLECTVEGTSNPNLYWYRQAAGRGLQLLFYSVGIGQISSEVPQNLSASRPQDRQFILSSKKLLLSDSGFYLCAWTSGRDNEQFFGPGTRLTVL.

The chain employs TRBV6-6 and TRBJ2-4, with 7 bases lining up with TRBD2. V trimming: 5 bases; J trimming: 6 bases; junction bases outside the gene matches: 13. Germline V gene lookup returns CDR1 MNHNY and CDR2 SVGAGI (reference sequence). CDR3 size: 16 residues. In DNA form, the CDR3 reads TGTGCCAGCAGTCCACCACCGTGGGAGGGAAGAAACATTCAGTACTTC. Its protein product is CASSPPPWEGRNIQYF.

Only a few counts were recorded for this clone. V is TRBV5-1 and J is TRBJ2-1; D unresolved. Germline V gene data show CDR1 as SGHRS and CDR2 as YFSETQ. The CDR3 consists of 14 residues. The V end was cut by 4 bases, the J end by 9 bases, with 17 bases between. CDR3 nucleotides: TGCGCCAGCAGCACTTCGACCGGCCGAGGTGAGCAGTTCTTC. Protein product: CASSTSTGRGEQFF.

The rearrangement links TRBV6-5 to TRBJ2-7, with D tentatively TRBD1 (6 bases). Per the germline V gene, CDR1 is MNHEY and CDR2 is SVGAGI. With 2 bases removed from V and 0 bases from J, the gap between germline ends came to 11 bases. This CDR3 is 15 amino acids long. In nucleotides, the CDR3 is TGTGCCAGCAGTTACGGGGGCGTAAGCTCCTACGAGCAGTACTTC. It codes for CASSYGGVSSYEQYF.

The chain uses TRBV4-2 and TRBJ2-7; 11 bases match TRBD2. The CDR3 is 19 amino acids. Unmatched junction bases numbered 17, after V lost 4 bases and J lost 3 bases. Germline V gene data show CDR1 as LGHNA and CDR2 as YNFKEQ. CDR3 DNA sequence: TGTGCCAGCAGCCCCTCACCATCCGTTTCTAGCGGGAGGATCTACGAGCAGTACTTC. This codes for CASSPSPSVSSGRIYEQYF.

In this sample, this clone turned up a few times. The chain joins TRBV2 to TRBJ1-4, with a weak D call TRBD1 (6 bases). CDR1 and CDR2 (germline): SNHLY, FYNNEI. This CDR3 has 14 residues. The ends were cut back, 6 bases at V and 4 bases at J, with 12 bases in the middle. The CDR3 bases are TGTGCCAGCAGCGCCGACAGGAGTAATGAAAAACTGTTTTTT. Translated, it gives CASSADRSNEKLFF.

V and J are TRBV6-5 and TRBJ2-5, with D possibly being TRBD1 (5 bases). TRBJ2-7 matches the DNA end more closely, so the J call is doubtful. The CDR3 runs to 16 residues. Germline V gene sequence: CDR1 MNHEY, CDR2 SVGAGI. CDR3 amino acids: CASSYGGRTFSYEQYF. CDR3 DNA: TGTGCCAGCAGTTACGGCGGCAGGACATTCTCCTACGAGCAGTACTTC.

This rearrangement joins TRBV5-1 to TRBJ2-1, with 11 bases matching TRBD2. In germline, CDR1 is SGHRS, CDR2 YFSETQ. The CDR3 covers 15 residues. J gave up 9 bases and V 0 bases, and 5 bases lay outside the gene matches. CDR3 nucleotide sequence: TGCGCCAGCAGCTTGGGCCTAGCGGGAGGAGTTGAGCAGTTCTTC. It is translated as CASSLGLAGGVEQFF.

The V gene is TRBV28, the J gene TRBJ1-2; 7 nucleotides agree with TRBD1. This CDR3 is built from 15 residues. The V and J ends lost 5 bases and 8 bases, in that order; junction bases with no gene match: 14. Germline V CDR1 and CDR2: MDHEN, SYDVKM. The CDR3 region has the DNA TGTGCCAGCAGTGAATACGGGACAGTTAGCTTCGGCTACACCTTC. Translation: CASSEYGTVSFGYTF.

The chain carries TRBV28 and TRBJ2-3; 8 positions agree with TRBD2. Trimming cost V 9 bases and J 4 bases; bases outside gene matches: 12. The CDR3 is 15 amino acids. Looked up from germline, CDR1 is MDHEN and CDR2 is SYDVKM. CDR3: CASYPSGSRADTQYF. The CDR3 DNA reads as TGTGCCAGTTACCCCAGCGGGAGTAGGGCAGATACGCAGTATTTT.

The gene calls are TRBV2 and TRBJ1-2, with 9 bases that match TRBD1. Germline-derived CDR1 and CDR2 are SNHLY and FYNNEI. The CDR3 consists of 14 residues. V was clipped by 6 bases and J by 3 bases; unmatched bases: 5. The CDR3 DNA follows: TGTGCCAGCAGCGGGACAGGGAGCTACTATGGCTACACCTTC. It codes for CASSGTGSYYGYTF.

The chain joins TRBV1 to TRBJ2-4; the table's TRBD2 call for D was not verified on the DNA. TRBV1 is a recognized pseudogene. The CDR3 contains 17 residues. CDR3 sequence (DNA): TGCACCAGCAGCCAAGATTCACTAGTACAGGCCAAAAACATTCAGTACTTC. Its protein is CTSSQDSLVQAKNIQYF.

The chain uses TRBV5-6 and TRBJ1-1; 8 positions match TRBD1. The length of the CDR3 is 14 residues. In germline, CDR1 is SGHDT, CDR2 YYEEEE. After removal of 1 base from V and 3 bases from J, the junction contained 2 bases not matched to a gene. DNA for the CDR3: TGTGCCAGCAGCTTGCAGGGGGCGCACACTGAAGCTTTCTTT. Protein: CASSLQGAHTEAFF. Drawing the rest from reference TRBV5-6 and TRBJ1-1, the complete variable domain is DAGVTQSPTHLIKTRGQQVTLRCSPKSGHDTVSWYQQALGQGPQFIFQYYEEEERQRGNFPDRFSGHQFPNYSSELNVNALLLGDSALYLCASSLQGAHTEAFFGQGTRLTVV.

The count of this clone is one. This chain uses TRBV30 with TRBJ1-1; D gene uncertain. The CDR3 is 13 residues long. The V gene's germline CDR1 is GTSNPN and CDR2 SVGIG (reference sequence). Trimming removed 0 bases at V and 8 bases at J, with 13 bases between. The CDR3 spells CAWSVRTASEAFF. In DNA form, the CDR3 reads TGTGCCTGGAGTGTACGTACAGCCTCAGAAGCTTTCTTT.

This chain joins TRBV2 and TRBJ1-2; D remains unclear. V lost 2 bases to trimming and J lost 3 bases, with 4 bases between them. Germline-derived CDR1 and CDR2 are SNHLY and FYNNEI. This CDR3 is 12 amino acids long. Here the CDR3 reads CASSEQYYGYTF. In nucleotides, the CDR3 is TGTGCCAGCAGTGAACAATACTATGGCTACACCTTC.

The V call is TRBV10-3, the J call TRBJ1-1, with 8 bases that match TRBD1. This CDR3 is 13 amino acids long. CDR1 is ENHRY and CDR2 is SYGVKD in the germline V gene. Losses at the gene ends were 7 bases for V and 7 bases for J; bases not matched to a gene: 8. DNA for the CDR3: TGTGCCATCACGACAGGGGAAGGGGTTGAAGCTTTCTTT. Its translation is CAITTGEGVEAFF.

The chain is built from TRBV9 and TRBJ2-7; tentative D call: TRBD2 (6 bases). The germline CDR1 and CDR2 sequences are SGDLS and YYNGEE. The CDR3 is 15 amino acids. Trimming took 2 bases from V and 6 from J, leaving 18 bases between them. CDR3 protein: CASSVSPGAYSEQYF. DNA for the CDR3: TGTGCCAGCAGCGTCTCCCCGGGAGCTTACTCCGAGCAGTACTTC.

V is TRBV6-4 and J is TRBJ1-5; 7 bases match TRBD1. CDR3 length equals 15 residues. J gave up 6 bases and V 5 bases, and 10 bases lay outside the gene matches. Germline lookup yields CDR1 MRHNA and CDR2 SNTAGT. This CDR3 is CASSHLSRGSQPQHF. CDR3 DNA sequence: TGTGCCAGCAGTCACCTCAGCAGGGGGAGTCAGCCCCAGCATTTT.

V and J are TRBV10-3 and TRBJ2-1, with 13 bases fitting TRBD2. V shed 10 bases, J shed 0 bases, and the junction held 12 bases outside the gene matches. Germline V CDR1 and CDR2: ENHRY, SYGVKD. The CDR3 has 18 residues. CDR3 bases: TGTGCCACGAGAGGACTAGCGGGAGTCGTAAGCTCCTACAATGAGCAGTTCTTC. The encoded protein is CATRGLAGVVSSYNEQFF.